Shown below are 14 T cell receptor beta chains from a single sample sequenced in a study of identical twins. TCRdb redid the calling of the 5' RACE reads with MiXCR, one entry per CDR3 protein. The sample has over 550,000 distinct CDR3 sequences; about 7.1% are singletons. These data were likewise used in another study, on yellow fever vaccine responses in identical twins.

Sequences were obtained from PBMCs. Receptors were obtained from a woman aged 18-30 years in good health.

This clonotype was picked up many times. This sequence joins TRBV24-1 and TRBJ2-1; possibly TRBD2 for D (5 bases). V was shortened by 2 bases and J by 6 bases, with 7 bases between the two germline ends. CDR1 is KGHDR and CDR2 is SFDVKD in the germline V gene. This CDR3 contains 13 residues. Written as DNA, the CDR3 is TGTGCCACCAGTGATTCCGGACTCAATGAGCAGTTCTTC. As protein: CATSDSGLNEQFF.

This clonotype occurred many times. V usage is TRBV29-1 and J usage is TRBJ1-5; D might be TRBD1 (5 bases). The CDR3 extends over 13 amino acids. Per the germline V gene, CDR1 is SQVTM and CDR2 is ANQGSEA. Trimming took off 4 bases at V and 1 base at J, with 8 bases between the two ends. This CDR3 reads CSVAGGSNQPQHF. The CDR3 bases are TGCAGCGTTGCGGGGGGGAGCAATCAGCCCCAGCATTTT.

The chain couples TRBV2 to TRBJ2-4, with D possibly matching TRBD1 (6 bases). The V gene's germline CDR1 is SNHLY and CDR2 FYNNEI. V shed 7 bases and J shed 7 bases, with 17 bases lying between them. The CDR3 has 14 amino acids. In nucleotides, the CDR3 is TGTGCCAGCATACACAGGGAAGTCCCTAACATTCAGTACTTC. Encoded protein: CASIHREVPNIQYF. The complete variable domain, with remaining parts taken from reference TRBV2 and TRBJ2-4, reads EPEVTQTPSHQVTQMGQEVILRCVPISNHLYFYWYRQILGQKVEFLVSFYNNEISEKSEIFDDQFSVERPDGSNFTLKIRSTKLEDSAMYFCASIHREVPNIQYFGAGTRLSVL.

This chain joins TRBV19 and TRBJ2-3; TRBD1 matches at 8 bases. Unmatched junction bases numbered 14, after V lost 4 bases and J lost 2 bases. The CDR3 contains 18 residues. The germline gives CDR1 LNHDA, CDR2 SQIVND (reference sequence). The CDR3 reads CASSTTGTGRRTTDTQYF. The CDR3 DNA reads TGTGCCAGTAGTACAACCGGGACAGGACGAAGGACCACAGATACGCAGTATTTT.

This rearrangement joins TRBV6-2 or TRBV6-3 to TRBJ2-1, with TRBD2 matching 13 bases. This CDR3 is built from 16 residues. CDR1 and CDR2 (germline): MNHEY, SVGEGT. V was clipped by 2 bases and J by 6 bases; unmatched bases: 4. The CDR3 DNA reads as TGTGCCAGCAGTTACGGAAGACTAGCGGGAGGCAATGAGCAGTTCTTC. Its protein is CASSYGRLAGGNEQFF.

A remark on this clonotype: One end of the junction varies from germline; a read error may be responsible. J is TRBJ2-1 and V is TRBV7-7, with 8 bases aligning to TRBD1. The germline gives CDR1 SSHAT, CDR2 FNYEAQ (reference sequence). This CDR3 is built from 15 residues. CDR3 coding DNA: TGTGCCAGCGGCTTAGCCCAGGGGGCCTCCAATGAGCAGTTCTTC. Amino acids: CASGLAQGASNEQFF.

V usage is TRBV12-3 or TRBV12-4 and J usage is TRBJ1-6; 7 positions match TRBD1. V lost 3 bases, J lost 8 bases, and 10 bases stayed unmatched. This CDR3 contains 16 residues. The CDR3 spells CASSFWLQGSHSPLHF. In DNA form, the CDR3 reads TGTGCCAGCAGTTTTTGGCTACAGGGGTCCCATTCACCCCTCCACTTT.

The chain recombines TRBV6-2 or TRBV6-3 with TRBJ2-1; TRBD2 aligns across 9 bases. Germline trimming cut 5 bases from V and 9 bases from J; bases unmatched to any gene: 14. The CDR3 length is 16 residues. Germline V gene data show CDR1 as MNHEY and CDR2 as SVGEGT. This chain's CDR3 is CASSRTGTSSWGEQFF. The CDR3 DNA sequence: TGTGCCAGCAGTCGCACCGGGACTAGCAGTTGGGGTGAGCAGTTCTTC.

This clonotype was observed a handful of times. The chain links TRBV5-6 to TRBJ2-3, with unresolved D. Trimming pared 2 bases from V and 4 bases from J, leaving 8 bases between. Per germline, CDR1 SGHDT and CDR2 YYEEEE. This CDR3 has 13 residues. This chain's CDR3 is CASSFGNSDTQYF. The CDR3 DNA follows: TGTGCCAGCAGCTTCGGAAACTCAGATACGCAGTATTTT.

This clonotype was seen repeatedly, ten times or more. This chain links TRBV7-9 with TRBJ1-1; maybe TRBD1 (5 bases). In germline, CDR1 is SEHNR, CDR2 FQNEAQ (reference sequence). The CDR3 spans 12 residues. V lost 8 bases to trimming and J lost 5 bases, with 12 bases between them. The CDR3 sequence: CASGGGRTEAFF. CDR3 in DNA: TGTGCCAGCGGGGGGGGAAGAACTGAAGCTTTCTTT.

The table lists this clonotype with a few counts. This chain joins TRBV9 and TRBJ2-2; 8 nucleotides agree with TRBD1. CDR1 is SGDLS and CDR2 is YYNGEE in the germline V gene. Germline trimming cut 2 bases from V and 4 bases from J; bases unmatched to any gene: 1. The CDR3 length is 14 residues. The CDR3 protein is CASSVRGPTGELFF. CDR3 DNA: TGTGCCAGCAGCGTCAGGGGGCCCACCGGGGAGCTGTTTTTT.

This clonotype was counted at least ten times. The chain has TRBV7-6 and TRBJ1-1, with D possibly being TRBD1 (5 bases). CDR3 length: 15 amino acids. Germline loops: CDR1 SGHVS, CDR2 FNYEAQ. Trimming removed 1 base from V and 5 bases from J, with 14 bases in between. The DNA of the CDR3 is TGTGCCAGCAGCTTAGGATCTCAGGGAGGTACTGAAGCTTTCTTT. Translating gives CASSLGSQGGTEAFF.

This sequence joins TRBV5-1 and TRBJ2-1; tentatively, D is TRBD1 or TRBD2 (6 bases each). Germline loops: CDR1 SGHRS, CDR2 YFSETQ. CDR3 length: 12 amino acids. V gave up 4 bases and J gave up 6 bases, with 8 bases separating them. CDR3 residues: CASSGGGNEQFF. In DNA form, the CDR3 reads TGCGCCAGCAGCGGAGGGGGCAATGAGCAGTTCTTC.

Many counts were recorded for this clonotype. The rearrangement joins TRBV5-6 to TRBJ2-7, with 10 bases aligning to TRBD2. Germline CDR1 is SGHDT and CDR2 is YYEEEE. CDR3 length equals 16 residues. Losses at the gene ends were 4 bases for V and 6 bases for J; bases not matched to a gene: 13. The CDR3 reads CASSQTTRTSGLEQYF. Written as DNA, the CDR3 is TGTGCCAGCAGCCAAACAACCCGGACTAGCGGCCTCGAGCAGTACTTC. The full variable domain, rest sourced from reference TRBV5-6 and TRBJ2-7, is DAGVTQSPTHLIKTRGQQVTLRCSPKSGHDTVSWYQQALGQGPQFIFQYYEEEERQRGNFPDRFSGHQFPNYSSELNVNALLLGDSALYLCASSQTTRTSGLEQYFGPGTRLTVT.